This TCR beta chain was sequenced during a study of T-cell reconstitution after alpha-beta-depleted transplantation in children. General observations from the study: Recipient T cells and thymic progenitors that survived were the source of the high TCRbeta diversity seen at day 60 in some patients. Alpha-beta T cells about two months after transplant reportedly derived from several hundred expanded graft clones. Newly produced T cells mostly accounted for T-cell counts and diversity one year post-transplant.

Unique molecular identifiers were incorporated during preparation of the TCRbeta library. TCRdb re-derived calls from the PCR reads in MiXCR, one entry per CDR3 protein. The table lists 490,000 or so distinct CDR3 sequences, over 9.5% of them singletons. The CDR3 is made up of 13 amino acids. Germline V gene lookup returns CDR1 SEHNR and CDR2 FQNEAQ (reference sequence). Trimming removed 5 bases at V and 4 bases at J, with 11 bases between. In the case of this clonotype: Its cognate antigen is unknown.

This TCR was recovered from a child between 2 and 9 years old with inherited bone marrow failure, due to receive a stem cell transplant. Sequenced material: PBMCs, taken before TCRalphabeta/CD19-depleted stem cell transplant. The V and J genes are TRBV7-9 and TRBJ2-5; the D gene is possibly TRBD2 (6 bases). CDR3 nucleotide sequence: TGTGCCAGCAGCAAAGCCGGGGGAGAGACCCAGTACTTC. Its translation: CASSKAGGETQYF.